One and the same sample provided the 14 T cell receptor beta chains below, sequenced in a study of T cell repertoires in cytomegalovirus infection. MiXCR, applied by TCRdb to the reads, yields one record per CDR3 protein. Of roughly 230,000 distinct CDR3 sequences listed, over 15% are singletons. Sequencing input: CD8+ T cells from PBMCs. The receptors shown here come from a human donor in good health (CMV status not recorded). Some clones in this sample may be carry-over from other donors' samples.

The chain employs TRBV5-5 and TRBJ1-1, with D possibly matching TRBD1 (5 bases). Trimming removed 0 bases at V and 5 bases at J, with 14 bases between. Per germline, CDR1 SGHKS and CDR2 YYEKEE (reference sequence). The CDR3 runs 15 residues. The CDR3 spells CASSLEQGGFTEAFF. CDR3 bases: TGTGCCAGCAGCTTGGAGCAGGGCGGGTTTACTGAAGCTTTCTTT.

This clonotype was recorded at least ten times. The rearrangement uses TRBV7-9 and TRBJ2-7; no definite D call. Deletions cut 5 bases from V and 7 bases from J, with 15 bases between. Germline lookup yields CDR1 SEHNR and CDR2 FQNEAQ (reference sequence). The CDR3 is 13 residues long. Here the CDR3 DNA reads TGTGCCAGCAGCCTCACCGCCGGAAGGGAGCAGTACTTC. This sequence encodes CASSLTAGREQYF.

This sequence joins TRBV2 and TRBJ2-3, with D unclear. The CDR3 loop spans 15 amino acids. V dropped 2 bases and J dropped 0 bases, with 9 bases sitting between them. Germline V CDR1 and CDR2: SNHLY, FYNNEI. The CDR3 loop reads CASSEWSPSTDTQYF. The CDR3 DNA follows: TGTGCCAGCAGTGAATGGTCTCCTAGCACAGATACGCAGTATTTT.

The CDR3 loop is CASTWGAGANVLTF. DNA for the CDR3: TGTGCCAGCACCTGGGGGGCTGGGGCCAACGTCCTGACTTTC. The genes are TRBV6-6 and TRBJ2-6; TRBD2 might be the D (6 bases). The CDR3 loop spans 14 amino acids. V lost 7 bases and J 2 bases, leaving 9 bases between the germline ends. Looked up from germline, CDR1 is MNHNY and CDR2 is SVGAGI (reference sequence).

This clonotype has only a few counts. The CDR3 spells CASSLAGRGRYNEQFF. The CDR3 DNA sequence: TGTGCCAGCAGCTTAGCGGGCAGGGGTAGGTACAATGAGCAGTTCTTC. The chain is built from TRBV7-9 and TRBJ2-1, with a possible D match to TRBD1 (6 bases). In germline, CDR1 is SEHNR, CDR2 FQNEAQ (reference sequence). V shed 0 bases and J shed 4 bases, with 13 bases lying between them. There are 16 residues in the CDR3.

The gene calls are TRBV29-1 and TRBJ1-1; no clear D gene. Germline-derived CDR1 and CDR2 are SQVTM and ANQGSEA. This CDR3 is 16 amino acids long. Trimming shortened V by 0 bases and J by 0 bases, and 14 bases separated the two germline ends. CDR3 residues: CSVEEYGGQMNTEAFF. CDR3 bases: TGCAGCGTTGAAGAATATGGCGGCCAGATGAACACTGAAGCTTTCTTT.

The table lists this clonotype with a few counts. The gene calls are TRBV6-5 and TRBJ2-7; D not certain. Germline loops: CDR1 MNHEY, CDR2 SVGAGI. The CDR3 length is 13 residues. V lost 2 bases and J 4 bases, leaving 9 bases between the germline ends. In DNA form, the CDR3 reads TGTGCCAGCAGTTACGGTCTGGGTTACGAGCAGTACTTC. Protein sequence: CASSYGLGYEQYF.

The chain joins TRBV28 to TRBJ1-1, with D tentatively TRBD1 (6 bases). Germline V gene lookup returns CDR1 MDHEN and CDR2 SYDVKM. The CDR3 is 18 amino acids. The V gene lost 6 bases and the J gene lost 0 bases, with 23 bases spanning the gap. CDR3 DNA: TGTGCCAGCAGGCACTTAATGGTACAGGGAAACATGAACACTGAAGCTTTCTTT. It is translated as CASRHLMVQGNMNTEAFF.

The genes are TRBV29-1 and TRBJ2-7, with 10 bases identical to TRBD1. The CDR3 is 18 residues long. V shed 3 bases and J 3 bases; nucleotides not matched to a gene: 17. The germline CDR1 and CDR2 sequences are SQVTM and ANQGSEA. CDR3: CSVETGTGARGRVYEQYF. CDR3 coding DNA: TGCAGCGTTGAGACCGGGACAGGGGCAAGAGGGAGGGTCTACGAGCAGTACTTC.

This clonotype was detected only a few times. The genes are TRBV13 and TRBJ2-1; D remains unclear. Trimming removed 5 bases at V and 6 bases at J, with 8 bases between. Germline V gene sequence: CDR1 PRHDT, CDR2 FYEKMQ (reference sequence). The CDR3 totals 12 residues. This CDR3 is CASSTDGNEQFF. As DNA, the CDR3 is TGTGCCAGCAGCACCGACGGCAATGAGCAGTTCTTC.

This rearrangement joins TRBV28 to TRBJ2-1; 11 nucleotides align to TRBD2. The J segment lost 7 bases and the V segment lost 3 bases, leaving 8 bases of the junction unmatched. CDR1 MDHEN and CDR2 SYDVKM come from the germline V gene. The CDR3 length is 16 residues. CDR3 nucleotides: TGTGCCAGCAGTTTTGTCGCTAGCGGGGGGCGGAATGAGCAGTTCTTC. Protein product: CASSFVASGGRNEQFF.

This clonotype showed up many times. V and J are TRBV6-1 and TRBJ2-1; 7 bases match TRBD2. Germline V lookup: CDR1 MNHNS, CDR2 SASEGT. The CDR3 loop spans 15 amino acids. V lost 2 bases, J lost 4 bases, and 5 bases stayed unmatched. This CDR3 reads CASSEISGVYNEQFF. CDR3 DNA sequence: TGTGCCAGCAGTGAAATCAGCGGGGTTTACAATGAGCAGTTCTTC.

The chain couples TRBV4-1 to TRBJ1-3; no definite D call. V shed 0 bases and J shed 2 bases, with 8 bases lying between them. CDR1 MGHRA and CDR2 YSYEKL come from the germline V gene. The CDR3 extends over 15 amino acids. CDR3 protein: CASSQDTETGNTIYF. In DNA, the CDR3 is TGCGCCAGCAGCCAAGATACAGAAACTGGAAACACCATATATTTT.

In this sample, this clonotype turned up a few times. This sequence joins TRBV28 and TRBJ2-5; TRBD2 matches 8 bases. The germline gives CDR1 MDHEN, CDR2 SYDVKM. This CDR3 is 14 amino acids long. J was trimmed by 4 bases and V by 2 bases; bases with no gene match: 3. The CDR3 sequence is CASSLVGGAETQYF. The CDR3 DNA reads TGTGCCAGCAGTTTAGTCGGGGGGGCAGAGACCCAGTACTTC.